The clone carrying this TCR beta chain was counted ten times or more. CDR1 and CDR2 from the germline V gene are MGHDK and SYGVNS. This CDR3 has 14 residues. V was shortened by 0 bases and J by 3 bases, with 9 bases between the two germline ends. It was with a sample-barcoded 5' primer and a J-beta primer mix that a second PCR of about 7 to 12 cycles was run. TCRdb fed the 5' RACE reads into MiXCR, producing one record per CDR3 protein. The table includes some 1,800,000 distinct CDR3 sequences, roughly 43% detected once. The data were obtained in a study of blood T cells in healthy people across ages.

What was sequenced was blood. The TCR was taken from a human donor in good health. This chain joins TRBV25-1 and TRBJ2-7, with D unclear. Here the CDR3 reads CASSEYQTRYEQYF. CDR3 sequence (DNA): TGTGCCAGCAGTGAATATCAGACCCGCTACGAGCAGTACTTC.